Below are 4 T cell receptor beta chains sequenced from a single sample in a study of PD-1 blockade in classical Hodgkin lymphoma. Repertoires were generated with immunoSEQ multiplex PCR, while TCRdb's copy carries only in-frame clones and drops some. The sample lists 85,000 to 90,000 clones, 75% to 95% occurring once. Time point defined: cycle 4 day 1 (C4D1), after five to seven weeks of nivolumab. Each patient relapsed following autologous stem cell transplantation, and prior brentuximab vedotin exposure differed. Here the sequenced sample was peripheral blood mononuclear cells (PBMCs), taken before the fourth cycle of nivolumab. These receptors came from a human donor with classical Hodgkin lymphoma.

The rearrangement links TRBV6-5 to TRBJ1-1, with 8 bases aligning to TRBD1. V was pared by 5 bases and J by 1 base, with 6 bases of the junction left unmatched. Germline V lookup: CDR1 MNHEY, CDR2 SVGAGI. This CDR3 spans 15 amino acids. The CDR3 DNA reads TGTGCCAGCAGTCTCCGGACAGGGACGAACACTGAAGCTTTCTTT. This gives the protein CASSLRTGTNTEAFF.

This clone was recorded once. The gene calls are TRBV5-5 and TRBJ1-2; D unclear. This CDR3 has 14 amino acids. Deletions cut 0 bases from V and 2 bases from J, with 8 bases between. Germline V CDR1 and CDR2: SGHKS, YYEKEE (reference sequence). For the CDR3, the DNA is TGTGCCAGCAGCTTGGACGGAGGAAACTATGGCTACACCTTC. It codes for CASSLDGGNYGYTF. Full variable domain (rest looked up from reference TRBV5-5 and TRBJ1-2): DAGVTQSPTHLIKTRGQQVTLRCSPISGHKSVSWYQQVLGQGPQFIFQYYEKEERGRGNFPDRFSARQFPNYSSELNVNALLLGDSALYLCASSLDGGNYGYTFGSGTRLTVV.

V is TRBV29-1 and J is TRBJ2-7; 7 bases match TRBD2. Germline CDR1 and CDR2: SQVTM and ANQGSEA. Trimming removed 4 bases from V and 0 bases from J; junction bases left unmatched: 15. The CDR3 totals 17 residues. The CDR3 loop is CSVGTIVGGDFSYEQYF. Written as DNA, the CDR3 is TGCAGCGTTGGGACGATTGTTGGGGGGGATTTCTCCTACGAGCAGTACTTC.

The chain is built from TRBV15 and TRBJ1-2, with 7 bases matching TRBD1. With V trimmed by 3 bases and J by 2 bases, 6 bases remained unmatched. This CDR3 region has 15 residues. CDR1 is LNHNV, CDR2 YYDKDF, per germline (reference sequence). The CDR3 region is CATSSPDRANYGYTF. Here the CDR3 DNA reads TGTGCCACCAGCAGCCCTGACAGGGCGAACTATGGCTACACCTTC.